This TCR beta chain appears in the sequencing data of a study of T cell responses to AZD1222 COVID-19 vaccine. Repertoires were generated with immunoSEQ multiplex PCR, while TCRdb's copy carries only in-frame clones and drops some. In the table there are some 92,000 clones, about 90% of which are singletons. Sequenced material: peripheral blood, taken on day 0 of AZD1222 vaccination. The source of this sequence is an adult in good health.

The CDR3 DNA reads TGTGCCAGCAGTGTGCTTACAGGGGCTCCCTACAATGAGCAGTTCTTC. As protein: CASSVLTGAPYNEQFF. The gene calls are TRBV25-1 and TRBJ2-1; TRBD1 aligns across 7 bases. Germline V CDR1 and CDR2: MGHDK, SYGVNS. V dropped 4 bases and J dropped 2; count of bases not matched to a gene: 8. The CDR3 is 16 residues long.